These T cell receptor beta chains were read from a single sample in a study of beta chain features in type 1 diabetes. Method: immunoSEQ multiplex PCR; TCRdb's copy keeps in-frame clones and lacks some. This table has about 280,000 clones, approximately 16% appearing once. What was sequenced was naive CD4+ T cells from blood. These receptor sequences come from a man aged 18 to 30 with type 1 diabetes. Both conserved end residues are part of each CDR3. The D gene is left open where the match is weak. Part of the rows lack a size; the others show once, few, many or a class for expanded clones.

size	V	D	J	CDR3	DNA
.	TRBV14	TRBD1	TRBJ2-5	CASSPDRGTNRGQETQYF	TGTGCCAGCAGCCCCGATAGGGGGACCAACAGGGGCCAAGAGACCCAGTACTTC
few	TRBV7-9	TRBD1	TRBJ1-2	CASSAGQGASF	TGTGCCAGCAGCGCCGGACAGGGGGCGAGCTTC
.	TRBV28	.	TRBJ2-2	CASSLAFPQGTGELFF	TGTGCCAGCAGTTTGGCGTTCCCACAGGGCACCGGGGAGCTGTTTTTT
few	TRBV19	.	TRBJ2-7	CASSPTTGHHYEQYF	TGTGCCAGTAGTCCGACTACGGGACACCACTACGAGCAGTACTTC
few	TRBV7-2	TRBD2	TRBJ2-1	CASSQTSGGYNEQFF	TGTGCCAGCAGCCAGACTAGCGGGGGCTACAATGAGCAGTTCTTC
.	TRBV2	TRBD1	TRBJ2-4	CASSRTGVVKNIQYF	TGTGCCAGCAGTCGAACAGGGGTTGTCAAAAACATTCAGTACTTC
.	TRBV30	.	TRBJ1-3	CAWSLNSGNTIYF	TGTGCCTGGAGTCTTAACTCTGGAAACACCATATATTTT
.	TRBV15	.	TRBJ1-5	CATSRDAGAGRNQPQHF	TGTGCCACCAGCAGAGATGCAGGGGCAGGTCGTAATCAGCCCCAGCATTTT
.	TRBV7-8	.	TRBJ2-3	CASSLWLTTDTQYF	TGTGCCAGCAGCTTGTGGTTAACAACAGATACGCAGTATTTT
.	TRBV19	.	TRBJ1-5	CASSMMQGSQPQHF	TGTGCCAGTAGTATGATGCAGGGGAGTCAGCCCCAGCATTTT
.	TRBV11-2	.	TRBJ2-7	CASSLVQGSYEQYF	TGTGCCAGCAGCTTAGTACAGGGCTCCTACGAGCAGTACTTC
once	TRBV20-1	.	TRBJ2-3	CSARTEAQYF	TGCAGTGCAAGGACAGAAGCGCAGTATTTT
.	TRBV29-1	.	TRBJ1-1	CSVVRGASTEAFF	TGCAGCGTTGTTCGGGGGGCGAGCACTGAAGCTTTCTTT
.	TRBV9	TRBD1	TRBJ2-1	CASSVDRTGYNEQFF	TGTGCCAGCAGCGTAGACCGGACAGGGTACAATGAGCAGTTCTTC
few	TRBV6-6	.	TRBJ1-5	CATQTSNSNQPQHF	TGTGCCACCCAGACAAGTAATAGCAATCAGCCCCAGCATTTT
few	TRBV7-2	.	TRBJ2-7	CASTRGGVYEQYF	TGTGCCAGCACTAGGGGCGGGGTCTACGAGCAGTACTTC
few	TRBV5-1	TRBD1	TRBJ1-2	CASSSTLRGQGLYGYTF	TGCGCCAGCAGCTCAACCCTTAGGGGACAGGGCCTCTATGGCTACACCTTC
few	TRBV11-1	TRBD2	TRBJ2-7	CASSLGGSVYEQYF	TGTGCCAGCAGCTTAGGCGGGAGTGTCTACGAGCAGTACTTC
few	TRBV28	TRBD1	TRBJ1-2	CAEGRGRISNYGYTF	TGTGCAGAGGGAAGGGGGCGGATCTCTAACTATGGCTACACCTTC
.	TRBV27	TRBD2	TRBJ2-3	CASSFRRTSGTSTDTQYF	TGTGCCAGCAGTTTCCGACGGACTAGCGGAACTAGCACAGATACGCAGTATTTT
.	TRBV11-2	TRBD1	TRBJ2-7	CASSLVSPGQGASEQYF	TGTGCCAGCAGCTTAGTGTCGCCGGGACAGGGGGCCTCCGAGCAGTACTTC
few	TRBV29-1	.	TRBJ1-4	CSVVAGTNEKLFF	TGCAGCGTTGTGGCAGGGACTAATGAAAAACTGTTTTTT
few	TRBV28	TRBD2	TRBJ2-7	CASSGTSGAPYEQYF	TGTGCCAGCAGTGGGACTAGCGGAGCTCCCTACGAGCAGTACTTC
.	TRBV28	.	TRBJ1-6	CASRKGSYNSPLHF	TGTGCCAGCAGGAAGGGGTCCTATAATTCACCCCTCCACTTT
.	TRBV15	.	TRBJ2-5	CATSRDSASETQYF	TGTGCCACCAGCAGAGATTCCGCGTCAGAGACCCAGTACTTC
.	TRBV30	TRBD1	TRBJ1-5	CAWSLQGGPYQPQHF	TGTGCCTGGAGTTTACAGGGGGGCCCGTATCAGCCCCAGCATTTT
.	TRBV11-2	.	TRBJ1-2	CASSLSGGGGYTF	TGTGCCAGCAGCTTAAGCGGGGGCGGCGGCTACACCTTC
.	TRBV25-1	TRBD1	TRBJ2-5	CASSGGDRGFMETQYF	TGTGCCAGCAGTGGCGGGGACAGGGGTTTCATGGAGACCCAGTACTTC
.	TRBV7-8	.	TRBJ1-2	CASSLLAGAYGYTF	TGTGCCAGCAGCTTACTCGCAGGCGCCTATGGCTACACCTTC
.	TRBV25-1	.	TRBJ1-4	CASSAKHRAGEKLFF	TGTGCCAGCAGTGCCAAACACCGGGCGGGTGAAAAACTGTTTTTT
.	TRBV11-2	TRBD2	TRBJ2-4	CASSLEPSGRGQNIQYF	TGTGCCAGCAGCTTAGAACCTAGCGGGAGGGGTCAAAACATTCAGTACTTC
few	TRBV9	.	TRBJ2-5	CASSVGGVQETQYF	TGTGCCAGCAGCGTAGGGGGAGTCCAAGAGACCCAGTACTTC
.	TRBV18	.	TRBJ2-2	CASSPPGLALTGELFF	TGTGCCAGCTCACCACCTGGGCTAGCCTTAACCGGGGAGCTGTTTTTT
few	TRBV29-1	.	TRBJ2-3	CSVGIGMSTDTQYF	TGCAGCGTTGGTATCGGGATGAGCACAGATACGCAGTATTTT
few	TRBV30	TRBD1	TRBJ1-3	CAWSIWTGAPSGNTIYF	TGTGCCTGGAGTATATGGACAGGGGCCCCCTCTGGAAACACCATATATTTT
.	TRBV6-5	TRBD1	TRBJ2-7	CASSYSTGEYEQYF	TGTGCCAGCAGTTACTCGACAGGGGAATACGAGCAGTACTTC
few	TRBV7-2	.	TRBJ2-7	CASSLAESYEQYF	TGTGCCAGCAGCTTAGCCGAGTCCTACGAGCAGTACTTC
.	TRBV30	.	TRBJ2-1	CAWRLQAVSYNEQFF	TGTGCCTGGAGATTGCAAGCGGTATCCTACAATGAGCAGTTCTTC
.	TRBV5-1	TRBD2	TRBJ2-1	CASSTGLAGPLYNEQFF	TGCGCCAGCAGCACCGGACTAGCGGGACCCTTGTACAATGAGCAGTTCTTC
few	TRBV6-5	.	TRBJ1-5	CASRDSYNQPQHF	TGTGCCAGCAGGGACAGTTACAATCAGCCCCAGCATTTT
.	TRBV7-6	TRBD1	TRBJ2-7	CASSSDRGLGEQYF	TGTGCCAGCAGCTCCGACAGGGGGCTGGGGGAGCAGTACTTC
.	TRBV4-3	TRBD1	TRBJ2-2	CASSQDLARGGELFF	TGCGCCAGCAGCCAAGACCTCGCCAGGGGGGGGGAGCTGTTTTTT
few	TRBV4-1	.	TRBJ2-2	CASRRQLNTGELFF	TGCGCCAGCAGGAGACAGCTGAACACCGGGGAGCTGTTTTTT
.	TRBV5-6	TRBD1	TRBJ2-7	CASSPARDRVTYEQYF	TGTGCCAGCAGCCCCGCGAGGGACAGGGTTACCTACGAGCAGTACTTC
.	TRBV19	TRBD1	TRBJ1-2	CASSPRDRHGYTF	TGTGCCAGTAGCCCCCGGGACAGGCACGGCTACACCTTC
once	TRBV5-4	TRBD1	TRBJ2-1	CASSLYGTGGSYNEQFF	TGTGCCAGCAGCTTATATGGGACAGGCGGCTCCTACAATGAGCAGTTCTTC
.	TRBV6-6	TRBD2	TRBJ2-5	CASSRRGREETQYF	TGTGCCAGCAGTCGCCGGGGGAGGGAGGAGACCCAGTACTTC
few	TRBV5-1	.	TRBJ2-3	CASSLAPGTDTQYF	TGCGCCAGCAGCTTGGCCCCAGGCACAGATACGCAGTATTTT
.	TRBV4-2	TRBD2	TRBJ2-2	CASSQLTSGRVGELFF	TGTGCCAGCAGCCAACTGACTAGCGGGAGGGTCGGGGAGCTGTTTTTT
.	TRBV2	.	TRBJ2-5	CASNRHQETQYF	TGTGCCAGCAATAGACATCAAGAGACCCAGTACTTC
few	TRBV30	TRBD2	TRBJ2-7	CAWSGEGPYEQYF	TGTGCCTGGAGTGGGGAGGGTCCCTACGAGCAGTACTTC
.	TRBV18	.	TRBJ2-4	CASSPVLEGDIQYF	TGTGCCAGCTCACCTGTCCTTGAGGGTGACATTCAGTACTTC
.	TRBV11-3	TRBD1	TRBJ2-1	CASSSRDRAGEEQFF	TGTGCCAGCAGCTCGCGGGACAGGGCGGGAGAGGAGCAGTTCTTC
.	TRBV19	.	TRBJ2-7	CASKGGQGSSYEQYF	TGTGCCAGTAAGGGAGGCCAGGGCAGCTCCTACGAGCAGTACTTC
few	TRBV30	.	TRBJ2-7	CAWGGGGNEQYF	TGTGCCTGGGGAGGGGGGGGTAACGAGCAGTACTTC